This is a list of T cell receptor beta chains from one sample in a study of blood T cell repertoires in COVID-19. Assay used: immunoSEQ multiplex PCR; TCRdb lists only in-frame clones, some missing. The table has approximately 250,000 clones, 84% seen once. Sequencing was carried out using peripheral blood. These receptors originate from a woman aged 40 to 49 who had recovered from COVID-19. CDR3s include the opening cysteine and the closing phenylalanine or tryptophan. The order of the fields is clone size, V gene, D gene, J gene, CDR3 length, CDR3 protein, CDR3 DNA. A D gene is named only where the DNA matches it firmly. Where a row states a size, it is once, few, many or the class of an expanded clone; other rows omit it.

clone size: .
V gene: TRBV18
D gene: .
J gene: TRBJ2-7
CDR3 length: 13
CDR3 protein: CASSPPSSYEQYF
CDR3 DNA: TGTGCCAGCTCACCACCCTCGTCCTACGAGCAGTACTTC

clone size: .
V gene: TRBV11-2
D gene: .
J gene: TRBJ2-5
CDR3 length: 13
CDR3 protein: CASSSMAEETQYF
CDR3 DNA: TGTGCCAGCAGCTCGATGGCGGAAGAGACCCAGTACTTC

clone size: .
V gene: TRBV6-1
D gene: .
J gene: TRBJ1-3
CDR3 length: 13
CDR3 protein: CASSEGAGNTIYF
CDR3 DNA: TGTGCCAGCAGTGAGGGGGCAGGAAACACCATATATTTT

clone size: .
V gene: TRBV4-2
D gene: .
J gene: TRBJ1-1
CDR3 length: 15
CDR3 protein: CASSPASGQSTEAFF
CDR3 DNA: TGTGCCAGCAGCCCAGCCTCTGGACAGTCCACTGAAGCTTTCTTT

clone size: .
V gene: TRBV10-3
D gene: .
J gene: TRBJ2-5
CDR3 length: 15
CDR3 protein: CAISEGQGLQETQYF
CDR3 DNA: TGTGCCATCAGTGAAGGACAGGGACTACAAGAGACCCAGTACTTC

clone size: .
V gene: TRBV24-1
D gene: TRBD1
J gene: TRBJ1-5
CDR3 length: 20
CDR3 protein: CATSLPLGTVKQRCNQPQHF
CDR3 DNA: TGTGCCACCAGTCTCCCGCTCGGGACAGTTAAACAGCGATGCAATCAGCCCCAGCATTTT

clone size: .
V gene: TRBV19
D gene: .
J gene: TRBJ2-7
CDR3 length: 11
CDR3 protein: CASTLAGEQYF
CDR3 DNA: TGTGCCAGTACCTTAGCCGGCGAGCAGTACTTC

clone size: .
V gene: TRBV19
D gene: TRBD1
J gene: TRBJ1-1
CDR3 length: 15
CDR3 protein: CASSIDRRGLSEAFF
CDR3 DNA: TGTGCCAGTAGTATAGATAGAAGGGGGCTATCTGAAGCTTTCTTT

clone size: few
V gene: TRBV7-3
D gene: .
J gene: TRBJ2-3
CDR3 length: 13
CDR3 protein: CASRLNGGDTQYF
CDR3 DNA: TGTGCCAGCAGACTGAACGGGGGAGATACGCAGTATTTT

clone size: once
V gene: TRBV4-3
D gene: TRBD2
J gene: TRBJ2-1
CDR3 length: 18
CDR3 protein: CASSQDFASGALYNEQFF
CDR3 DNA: TGCGCCAGCAGCCAAGATTTCGCTAGCGGGGCCCTCTACAATGAGCAGTTCTTC

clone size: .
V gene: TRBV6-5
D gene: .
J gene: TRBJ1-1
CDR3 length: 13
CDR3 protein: CASSYRGGTEAFF
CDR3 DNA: TGTGCCAGCAGTTACAGGGGAGGCACTGAAGCTTTCTTT

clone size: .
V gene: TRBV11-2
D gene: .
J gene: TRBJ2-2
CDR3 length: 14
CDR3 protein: CASSSTGATGELFF
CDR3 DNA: TGTGCCAGCAGCTCGACAGGTGCCACCGGGGAGCTGTTTTTT

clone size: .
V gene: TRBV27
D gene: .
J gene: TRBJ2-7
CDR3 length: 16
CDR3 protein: CASSLRLPGGGYEQYF
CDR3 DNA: TGTGCCAGCAGTTTAAGGCTCCCGGGGGGCGGCTACGAGCAGTACTTC

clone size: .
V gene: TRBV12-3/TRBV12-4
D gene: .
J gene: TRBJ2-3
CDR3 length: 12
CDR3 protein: CASARGGDTQYF
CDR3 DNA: TGTGCCAGCGCCCGTGGGGGCGATACGCAGTATTTT

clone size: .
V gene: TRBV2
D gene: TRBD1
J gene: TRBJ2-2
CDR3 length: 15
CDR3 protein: CASSVQGSDTGELFF
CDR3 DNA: TGTGCCAGCAGCGTACAGGGGTCGGACACCGGGGAGCTGTTTTTT

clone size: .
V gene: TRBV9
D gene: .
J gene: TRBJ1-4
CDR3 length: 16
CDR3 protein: CASSPRRGGLNEKLFF
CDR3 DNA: TGTGCCAGCAGCCCGCGTAGGGGTGGTCTTAATGAAAAACTGTTTTTT

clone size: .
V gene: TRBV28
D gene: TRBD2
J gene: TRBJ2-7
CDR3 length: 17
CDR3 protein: CASSFNPLRGLGYEQYF
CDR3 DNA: TGTGCCAGCAGTTTTAACCCCCTACGCGGACTAGGCTACGAGCAGTACTTC

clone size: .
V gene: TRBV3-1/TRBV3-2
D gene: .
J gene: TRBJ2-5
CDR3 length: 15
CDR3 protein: CASSQDQGGQETQYF
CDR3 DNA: TGTGCCAGCAGCCAAGATCAGGGAGGTCAAGAGACCCAGTACTTC

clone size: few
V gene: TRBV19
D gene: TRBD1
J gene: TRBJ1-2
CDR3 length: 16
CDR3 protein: CASSPKDRGVSYGYTF
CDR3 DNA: TGTGCCAGTAGCCCCAAAGACAGGGGAGTTTCCTATGGCTACACCTTC

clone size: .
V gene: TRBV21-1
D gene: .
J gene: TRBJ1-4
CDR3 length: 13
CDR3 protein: CASRQLMNEKLFF
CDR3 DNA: TGTGCCAGCAGACAGCTGATGAATGAAAAACTGTTTTTT

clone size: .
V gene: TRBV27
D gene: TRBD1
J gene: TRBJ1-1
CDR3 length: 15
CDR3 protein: CASSLWTGQGTEAFF
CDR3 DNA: TGTGCCAGCAGTTTATGGACAGGGCAGGGAACTGAAGCTTTCTTT

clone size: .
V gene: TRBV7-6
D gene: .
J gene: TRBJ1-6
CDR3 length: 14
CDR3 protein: CASSSLGRNSPLHF
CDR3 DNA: TGTGCCAGCAGCTCCCTGGGGAGGAATTCACCCCTCCACTTT

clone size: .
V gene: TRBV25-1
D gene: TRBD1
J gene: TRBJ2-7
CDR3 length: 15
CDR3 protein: CASSEPGQGTYEQYF
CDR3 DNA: TGTGCCAGCAGTGAGCCAGGACAGGGTACCTACGAGCAGTACTTC

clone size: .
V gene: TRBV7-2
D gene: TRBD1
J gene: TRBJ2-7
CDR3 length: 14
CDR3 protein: CASSMWTGDYEQYF
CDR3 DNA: TGTGCCAGCAGCATGTGGACAGGGGATTACGAGCAGTACTTC

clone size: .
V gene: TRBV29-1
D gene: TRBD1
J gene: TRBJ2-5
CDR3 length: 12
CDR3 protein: CSVRTGEETQYF
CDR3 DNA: TGCAGCGTCAGAACAGGGGAAGAGACCCAGTACTTC

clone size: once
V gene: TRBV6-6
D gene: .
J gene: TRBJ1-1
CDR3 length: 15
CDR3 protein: CASSYSFGSNTEAFF
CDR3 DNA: TGTGCCAGCAGTTACTCGTTTGGCAGTAACACTGAAGCTTTCTTT

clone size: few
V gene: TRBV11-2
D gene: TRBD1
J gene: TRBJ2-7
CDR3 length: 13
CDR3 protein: CASSVRGLGEQYF
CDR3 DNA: TGTGCCAGCAGCGTCAGGGGGCTAGGCGAGCAGTACTTC

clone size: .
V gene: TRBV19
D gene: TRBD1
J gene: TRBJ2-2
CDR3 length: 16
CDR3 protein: CASSSAGTGATGELFF
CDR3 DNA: TGTGCCAGTAGTTCTGCCGGGACAGGTGCCACCGGGGAGCTGTTTTTT

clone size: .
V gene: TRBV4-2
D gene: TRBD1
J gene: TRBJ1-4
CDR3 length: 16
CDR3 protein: CASSQERGQGGEKLFF
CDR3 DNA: TGTGCCAGCAGCCAAGAGAGGGGACAGGGTGGAGAAAAACTGTTTTTT

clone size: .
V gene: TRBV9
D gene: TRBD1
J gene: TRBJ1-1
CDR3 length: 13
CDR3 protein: CASSLTGDDGAFF
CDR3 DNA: TGTGCCAGCAGCTTAACAGGGGACGATGGGGCTTTCTTT

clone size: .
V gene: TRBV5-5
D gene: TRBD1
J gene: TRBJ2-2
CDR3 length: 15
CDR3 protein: CASSLRTGGTGELFF
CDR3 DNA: TGTGCCAGCAGCCTGAGGACAGGGGGGACCGGGGAGCTGTTTTTT

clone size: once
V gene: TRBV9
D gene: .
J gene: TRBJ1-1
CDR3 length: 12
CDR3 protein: CASSSWGGEAFF
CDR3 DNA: TGTGCCAGCAGTTCGTGGGGCGGTGAAGCTTTCTTT

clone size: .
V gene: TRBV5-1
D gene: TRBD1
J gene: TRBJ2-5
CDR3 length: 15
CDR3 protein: CASSLAQGSQETQYF
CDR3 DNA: TGCGCCAGCAGCTTGGCACAGGGGAGCCAAGAGACCCAGTACTTC

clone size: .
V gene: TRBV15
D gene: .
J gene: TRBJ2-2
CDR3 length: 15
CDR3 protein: CATSRDRGYPGELFF
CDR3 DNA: TGTGCCACCAGCAGAGACAGGGGCTACCCCGGGGAGCTGTTTTTT

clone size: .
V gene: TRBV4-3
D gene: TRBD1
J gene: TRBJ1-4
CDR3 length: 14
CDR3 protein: CASGSGTGQEKLFF
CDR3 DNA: TGCGCCAGCGGATCCGGGACAGGGCAAGAAAAACTGTTTTTT

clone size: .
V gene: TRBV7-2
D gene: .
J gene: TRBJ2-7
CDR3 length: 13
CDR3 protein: CASSSSHQGMVHF
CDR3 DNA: TGTGCCAGCAGCTCATCACACCAGGGCATGGTCCACTTC

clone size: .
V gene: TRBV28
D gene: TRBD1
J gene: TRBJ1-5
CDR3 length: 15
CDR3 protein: CASSQTGGINQPQHF
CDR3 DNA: TGTGCCAGCAGCCAGACAGGGGGGATCAATCAGCCCCAGCATTTT

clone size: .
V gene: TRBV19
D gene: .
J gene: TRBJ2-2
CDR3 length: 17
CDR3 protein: CASSINLRGRNTGELFF
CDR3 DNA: TGTGCCAGTAGTATCAATCTCAGGGGACGCAACACCGGGGAGCTGTTTTTT

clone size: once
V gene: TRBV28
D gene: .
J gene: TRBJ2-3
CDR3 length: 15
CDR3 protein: CASSLGLQGTDTQYF
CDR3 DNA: TGTGCCAGCAGTTTAGGGCTTCAGGGCACAGATACGCAGTATTTT

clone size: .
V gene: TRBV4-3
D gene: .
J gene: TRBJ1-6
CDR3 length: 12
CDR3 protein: CASSQDRGPLHF
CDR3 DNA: TGCGCCAGCAGCCAAGACAGGGGACCCCTCCACTTT

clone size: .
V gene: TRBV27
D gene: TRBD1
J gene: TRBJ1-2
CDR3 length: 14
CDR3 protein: CASSLAGGIYGYTF
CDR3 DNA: TGTGCCAGCAGTTTAGCAGGGGGCATCTATGGCTACACCTTC

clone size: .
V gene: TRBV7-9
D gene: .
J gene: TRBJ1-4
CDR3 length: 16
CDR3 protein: CASSLDSADLAEKLFF
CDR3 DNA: TGTGCCAGCAGCTTAGATAGTGCGGACTTGGCGGAAAAACTGTTTTTT

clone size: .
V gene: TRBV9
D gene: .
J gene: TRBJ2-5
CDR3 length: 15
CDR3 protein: CASSVGSTGQETQYF
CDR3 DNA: TGTGCCAGCAGCGTAGGGTCGACAGGACAAGAGACCCAGTACTTC

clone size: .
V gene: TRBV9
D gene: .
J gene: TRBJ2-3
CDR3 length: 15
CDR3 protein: CASSVLAELTDTQYF
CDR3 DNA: TGTGCCAGCAGCGTTTTAGCGGAACTCACAGATACGCAGTATTTT

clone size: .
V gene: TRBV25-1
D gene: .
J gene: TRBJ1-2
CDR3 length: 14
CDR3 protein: CASSGYGGQGGYTF
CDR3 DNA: TGTGCCAGCAGTGGGTATGGGGGCCAAGGTGGCTACACCTTC

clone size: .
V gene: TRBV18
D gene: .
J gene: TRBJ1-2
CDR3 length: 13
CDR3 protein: CASSPGEGYGYTF
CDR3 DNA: TGTGCCAGCTCACCCGGGGAGGGTTATGGCTACACCTTC

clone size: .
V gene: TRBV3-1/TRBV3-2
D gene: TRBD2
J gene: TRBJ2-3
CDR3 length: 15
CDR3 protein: CASSQNLAGADTQYF
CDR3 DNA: TGTGCCAGCAGCCAAAACCTAGCGGGGGCAGATACGCAGTATTTT

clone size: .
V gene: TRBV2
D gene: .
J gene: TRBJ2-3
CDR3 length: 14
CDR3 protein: CASSLKYFTDTQYF
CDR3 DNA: TGTGCCAGCAGTCTCAAGTACTTCACAGATACGCAGTATTTT

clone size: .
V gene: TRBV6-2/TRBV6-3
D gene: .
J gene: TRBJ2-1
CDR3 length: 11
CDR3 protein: CASSYGTEQFF
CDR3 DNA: TGTGCCAGCAGTTACGGGACAGAGCAGTTCTTC

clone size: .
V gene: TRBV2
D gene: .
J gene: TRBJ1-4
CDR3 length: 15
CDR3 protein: CASSEIPGSGEKLFF
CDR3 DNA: TGTGCCAGCAGTGAAATTCCTGGGTCAGGAGAAAAACTGTTTTTT

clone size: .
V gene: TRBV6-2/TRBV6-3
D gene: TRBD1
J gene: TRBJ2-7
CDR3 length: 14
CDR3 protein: CASSLQGASYEQYF
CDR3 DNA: TGTGCCAGCAGCCTACAGGGGGCATCCTACGAGCAGTACTTC

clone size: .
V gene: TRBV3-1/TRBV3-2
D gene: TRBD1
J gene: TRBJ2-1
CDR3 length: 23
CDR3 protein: CASSQDSFTGTGGEKSSYNEQFF
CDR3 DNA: TGTGCCAGCAGCCAAGACTCCTTTACCGGGACAGGGGGCGAAAAATCCTCCTACAATGAGCAGTTCTTC

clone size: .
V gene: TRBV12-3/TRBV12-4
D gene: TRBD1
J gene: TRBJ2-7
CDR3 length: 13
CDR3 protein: CASSRHRGGEQYF
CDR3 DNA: TGTGCCAGCAGCCGCCACAGGGGCGGCGAGCAGTACTTC

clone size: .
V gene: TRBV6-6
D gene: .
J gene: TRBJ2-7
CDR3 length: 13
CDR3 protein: CASTPPGRGEQYF
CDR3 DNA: TGTGCCAGCACCCCCCCCGGAAGGGGCGAGCAGTACTTC

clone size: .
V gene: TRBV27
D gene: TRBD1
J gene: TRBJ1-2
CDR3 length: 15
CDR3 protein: CASSFLTGGNYGYTF
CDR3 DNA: TGTGCCAGCAGTTTTTTGACAGGGGGCAACTATGGCTACACCTTC

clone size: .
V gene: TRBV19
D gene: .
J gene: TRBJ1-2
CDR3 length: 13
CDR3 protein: CASSNDRRYGYTF
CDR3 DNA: TGTGCCAGTAGTAACGACAGGAGATATGGCTACACCTTC

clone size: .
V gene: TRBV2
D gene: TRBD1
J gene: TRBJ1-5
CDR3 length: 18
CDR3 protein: CASSEGTGNVGANQPQHF
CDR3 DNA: TGTGCCAGCAGTGAAGGGACAGGTAACGTGGGAGCCAATCAGCCCCAGCATTTT

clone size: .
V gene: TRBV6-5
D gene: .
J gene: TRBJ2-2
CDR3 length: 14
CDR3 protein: CASSYTRRTGELFF
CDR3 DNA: TGTGCCAGCAGTTACACCAGGAGGACCGGGGAGCTGTTTTTT

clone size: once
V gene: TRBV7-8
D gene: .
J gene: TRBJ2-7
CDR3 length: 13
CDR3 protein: CASSLPISYEQYF
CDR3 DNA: TGTGCCAGCAGCTTACCCATTTCCTACGAGCAGTACTTC

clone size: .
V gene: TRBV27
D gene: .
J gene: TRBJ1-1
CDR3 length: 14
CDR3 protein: CASSLGGPNTEAFF
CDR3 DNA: TGTGCCAGCAGTTTGGGGGGTCCGAACACTGAAGCTTTCTTT